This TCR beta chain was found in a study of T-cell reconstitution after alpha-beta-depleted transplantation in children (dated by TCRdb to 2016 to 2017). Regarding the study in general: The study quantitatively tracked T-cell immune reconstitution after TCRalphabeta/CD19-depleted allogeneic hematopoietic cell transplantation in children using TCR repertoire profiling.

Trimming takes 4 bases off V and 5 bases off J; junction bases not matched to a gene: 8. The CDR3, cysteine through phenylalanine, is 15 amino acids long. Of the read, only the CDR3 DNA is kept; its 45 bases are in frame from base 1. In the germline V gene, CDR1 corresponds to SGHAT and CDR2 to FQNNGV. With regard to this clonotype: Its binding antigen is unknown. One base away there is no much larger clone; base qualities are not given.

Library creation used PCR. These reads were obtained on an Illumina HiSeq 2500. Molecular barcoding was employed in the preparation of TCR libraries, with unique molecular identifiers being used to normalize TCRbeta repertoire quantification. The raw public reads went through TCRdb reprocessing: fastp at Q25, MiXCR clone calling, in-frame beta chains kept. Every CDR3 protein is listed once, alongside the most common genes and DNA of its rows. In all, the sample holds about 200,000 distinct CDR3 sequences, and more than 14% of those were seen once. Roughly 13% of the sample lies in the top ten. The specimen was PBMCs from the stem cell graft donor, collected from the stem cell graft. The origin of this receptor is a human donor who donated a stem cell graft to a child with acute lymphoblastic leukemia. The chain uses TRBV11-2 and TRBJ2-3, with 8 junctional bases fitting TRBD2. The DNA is TGTGCCAGCAGCTCCGAGGGACTAGAGGTAGATACGCAGTATTTT. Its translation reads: CASSSEGLEVDTQYF.